This passage covers 2 T cell receptor beta chains from one sample sequenced in a study of CD8 T cells in Susac syndrome. With random hexamers, about 0.5 to 1 ug RNA was reverse transcribed. A single record per CDR3 protein comes from TCRdb applying MiXCR to the immunoSEQ multiplex PCR reads. Of 150,000 to 200,000 distinct CDR3 sequences in the sample, 90% to 95% were seen once. The sequenced sample consisted of CD4+ T cells from PBMCs. These receptors were obtained from a human donor in good health.

This sequence joins TRBV3-1 and TRBJ2-2, with TRBD2 identical over 10 bases. The CDR3 covers 18 residues. CDR1 and CDR2 from the germline V gene are LGHDT and YNNKEL (reference sequence). The V segment lost 4 bases and the J segment 1 base; nucleotides outside the gene matches: 9. The CDR3 nucleotides read TGTGCCAGCAGCCGGCTAGCGGGGGCCATCCTGAACACCGGGGAGCTGTTTTTT. It yields the protein CASSRLAGAILNTGELFF.

The V call is TRBV28, the J call TRBJ2-4, with 10 bases that match TRBD2. The length of the CDR3 is 16 residues. Per the germline V gene, CDR1 is MDHEN and CDR2 is SYDVKM. The V segment lost 2 bases and the J segment 2 bases; nucleotides outside the gene matches: 3. Written as DNA, the CDR3 is TGTGCCAGCAGTTTAATGACTAGCGGGTCCAAAAACATTCAGTACTTC. As protein: CASSLMTSGSKNIQYF.